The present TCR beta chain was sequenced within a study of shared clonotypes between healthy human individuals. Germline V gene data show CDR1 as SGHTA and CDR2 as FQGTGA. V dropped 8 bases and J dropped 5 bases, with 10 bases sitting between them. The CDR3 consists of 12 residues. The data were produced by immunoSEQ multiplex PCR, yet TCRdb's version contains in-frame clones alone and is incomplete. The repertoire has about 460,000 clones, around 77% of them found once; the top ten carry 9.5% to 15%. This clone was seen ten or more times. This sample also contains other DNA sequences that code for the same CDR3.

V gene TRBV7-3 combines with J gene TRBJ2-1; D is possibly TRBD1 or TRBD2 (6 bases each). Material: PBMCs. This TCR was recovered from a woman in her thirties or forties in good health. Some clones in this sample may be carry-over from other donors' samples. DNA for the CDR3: TGTGCCAGCGGGGGGCCAGACAATGAGCAGTTCTTC. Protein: CASGGPDNEQFF.